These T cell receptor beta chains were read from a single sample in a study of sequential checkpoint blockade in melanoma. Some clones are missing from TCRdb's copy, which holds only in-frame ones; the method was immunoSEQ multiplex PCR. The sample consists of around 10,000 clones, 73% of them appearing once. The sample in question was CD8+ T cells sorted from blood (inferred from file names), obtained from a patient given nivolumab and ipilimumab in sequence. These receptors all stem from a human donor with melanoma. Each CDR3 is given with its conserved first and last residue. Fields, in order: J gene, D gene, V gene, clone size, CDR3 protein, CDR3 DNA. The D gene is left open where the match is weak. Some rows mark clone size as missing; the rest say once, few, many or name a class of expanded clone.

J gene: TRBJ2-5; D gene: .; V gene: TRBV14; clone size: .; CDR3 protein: CASSHWTRQETQYF; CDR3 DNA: TGTGCCAGCAGCCATTGGACACGACAAGAGACCCAGTACTTC
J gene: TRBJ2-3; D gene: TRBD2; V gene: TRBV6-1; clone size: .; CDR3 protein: CASSDLASGGADTQYF; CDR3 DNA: TGTGCCAGCAGTGACCTGGCTAGCGGGGGGGCCGATACGCAGTATTTT
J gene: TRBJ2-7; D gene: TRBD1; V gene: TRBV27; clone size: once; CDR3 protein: CASIGTGPYEQYF; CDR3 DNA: TGTGCCAGCATCGGGACAGGGCCCTACGAGCAGTACTTC
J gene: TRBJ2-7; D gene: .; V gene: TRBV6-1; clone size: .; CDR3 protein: CASSASRVSEQYF; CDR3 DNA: TGTGCCAGCAGTGCCTCCAGGGTGAGCGAGCAGTACTTC
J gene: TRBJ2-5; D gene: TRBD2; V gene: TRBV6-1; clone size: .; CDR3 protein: CASRWGLAGEETQYF; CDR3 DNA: TGTGCCAGCAGATGGGGACTAGCGGGAGAAGAGACCCAGTACTTC
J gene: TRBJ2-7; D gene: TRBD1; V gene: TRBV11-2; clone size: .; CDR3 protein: CASSPHRGRDEQYF; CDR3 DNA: TGTGCCAGCAGCCCCCACAGGGGGCGGGACGAGCAGTACTTC
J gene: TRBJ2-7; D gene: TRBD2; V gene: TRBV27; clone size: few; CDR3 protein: CASSSTSVDEQYF; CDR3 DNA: TGTGCCAGCAGTTCCACTAGCGTGGACGAGCAGTACTTC
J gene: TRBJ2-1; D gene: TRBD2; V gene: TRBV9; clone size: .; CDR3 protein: CASSVGDYSYNEQFF; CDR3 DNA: TGTGCCAGCAGCGTAGGGGACTATTCCTACAATGAGCAGTTCTTC
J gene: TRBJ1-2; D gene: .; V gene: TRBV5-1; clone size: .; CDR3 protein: CASSLAGLTYGYTF; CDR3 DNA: TGCGCCAGCAGCTTGGCCGGTCTTACCTATGGCTACACCTTC
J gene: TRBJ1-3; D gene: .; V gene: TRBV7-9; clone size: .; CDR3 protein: CASSLEQASSGNTIYF; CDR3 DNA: TGTGCCAGCAGCTTAGAACAGGCGAGCTCTGGAAACACCATATATTTT
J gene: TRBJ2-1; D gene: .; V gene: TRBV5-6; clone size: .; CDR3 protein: CASSLGARVNEQFF; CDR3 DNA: TGTGCCAGCAGCTTGGGGGCGCGGGTGAATGAGCAGTTCTTC
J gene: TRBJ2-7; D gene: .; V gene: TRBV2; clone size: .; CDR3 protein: CASGMSSPSSYEQYF; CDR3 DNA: TGTGCCAGCGGAATGAGCTCACCTAGCTCCTACGAGCAGTACTTC
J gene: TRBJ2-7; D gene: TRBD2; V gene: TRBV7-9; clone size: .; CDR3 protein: CASSPAGGGADEQYF; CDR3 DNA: TGTGCCAGCAGCCCCGCGGGCGGGGGGGCCGACGAGCAGTACTTC
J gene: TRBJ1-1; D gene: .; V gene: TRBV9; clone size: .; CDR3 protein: CASSVEGTEAFF; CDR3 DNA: TGTGCCAGCAGCGTAGAGGGGACTGAAGCTTTCTTT
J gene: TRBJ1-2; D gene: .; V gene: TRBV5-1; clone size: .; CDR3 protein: CASSSQENREPSYTF; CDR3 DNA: TGCGCCAGCAGCTCGCAGGAAAACAGGGAACCGAGCTACACCTTC
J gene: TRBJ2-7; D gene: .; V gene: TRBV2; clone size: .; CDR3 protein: CASNSRDTEVYEQYF; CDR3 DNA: TGTGCCAGCAATAGTCGGGACACCGAAGTCTACGAGCAGTACTTC
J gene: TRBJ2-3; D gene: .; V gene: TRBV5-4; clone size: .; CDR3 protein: CASSNEERAFGDTQYF; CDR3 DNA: TGTGCCAGCAGCAACGAGGAGAGGGCATTTGGAGATACGCAGTATTTT
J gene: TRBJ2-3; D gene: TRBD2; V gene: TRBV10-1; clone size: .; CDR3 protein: CASSLPGLAGVRKLTDTQYF; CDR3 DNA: TGCGCCAGCAGTCTGCCGGGACTAGCGGGAGTCCGAAAACTCACAGATACGCAGTATTTT
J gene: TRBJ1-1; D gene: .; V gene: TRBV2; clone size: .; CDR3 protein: CASSGGQGMYTEAFF; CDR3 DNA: TGTGCCAGCAGTGGGGGGCAGGGAATGTACACTGAAGCTTTCTTT
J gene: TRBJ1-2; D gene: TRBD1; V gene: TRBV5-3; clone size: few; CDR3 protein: CASSSWTGYYGYTF; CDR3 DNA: TGTGCCAGCAGCTCTTGGACAGGATACTATGGCTACACCTTC
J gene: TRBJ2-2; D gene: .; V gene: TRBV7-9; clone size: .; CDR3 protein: CASSPGIGELFF; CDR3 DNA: TGTGCCAGCAGCCCAGGGATCGGGGAGCTGTTTTTT
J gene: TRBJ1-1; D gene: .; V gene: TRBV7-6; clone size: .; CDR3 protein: CASSSLGVEAFF; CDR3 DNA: TGTGCCAGCAGCTCCCTGGGCGTTGAAGCTTTCTTT
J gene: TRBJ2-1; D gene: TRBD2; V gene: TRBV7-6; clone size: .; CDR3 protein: CASSLAASGAYYNEQFF; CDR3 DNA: TGTGCCAGCAGCTTAGCGGCCAGCGGGGCGTACTACAATGAGCAGTTCTTC
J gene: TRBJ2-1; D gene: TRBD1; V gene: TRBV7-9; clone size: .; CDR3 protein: CASSSFRQGPYNEQFF; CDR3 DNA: TGTGCCAGCAGTTCATTCAGACAGGGTCCCTACAATGAGCAGTTCTTC
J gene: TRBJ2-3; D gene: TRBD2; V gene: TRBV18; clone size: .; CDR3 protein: CASSPPQIAGVEADTQYF; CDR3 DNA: TGTGCCAGCTCACCACCGCAAATAGCGGGAGTGGAGGCAGATACGCAGTATTTT
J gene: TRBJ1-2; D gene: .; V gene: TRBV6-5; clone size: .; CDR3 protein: CASSSLQDLTKYDYTF; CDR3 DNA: TGTGCCAGCAGTTCACTACAGGACCTAACGAAATATGACTACACCTTC
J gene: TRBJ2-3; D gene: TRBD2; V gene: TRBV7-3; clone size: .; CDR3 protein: CASSSQASGGRTDTQYF; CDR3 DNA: TGTGCCAGCAGCTCGCAGGCTAGCGGAGGCCGCACAGATACGCAGTATTTT
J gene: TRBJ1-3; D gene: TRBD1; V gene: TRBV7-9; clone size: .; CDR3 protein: CASSSGQGVSGNTIYF; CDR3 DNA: TGTGCCAGCAGCTCGGGACAGGGGGTGTCAGGAAACACCATATATTTT
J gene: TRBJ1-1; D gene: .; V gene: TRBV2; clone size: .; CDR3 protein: CASRTASGTEAFF; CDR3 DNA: TGTGCCAGCAGGACAGCCTCTGGCACTGAAGCTTTCTTT
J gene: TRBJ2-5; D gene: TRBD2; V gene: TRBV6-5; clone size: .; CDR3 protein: CASSFSGLPSGETQYF; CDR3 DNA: TGTGCCAGCAGTTTTTCGGGACTACCCAGCGGGGAGACCCAGTACTTC
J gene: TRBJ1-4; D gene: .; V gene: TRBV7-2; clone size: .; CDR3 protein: CASSRPTGNNEKLFF; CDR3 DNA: TGTGCCAGCAGCCGCCCCACAGGCAATAATGAAAAACTGTTTTTT
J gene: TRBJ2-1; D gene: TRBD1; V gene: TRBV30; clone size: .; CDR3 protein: CAWRRGQGPPGEQFF; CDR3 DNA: TGTGCCTGGAGGAGGGGACAGGGGCCCCCCGGTGAGCAGTTCTTC
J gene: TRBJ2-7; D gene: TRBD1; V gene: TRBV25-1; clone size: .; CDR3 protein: CASGYRGPGREQYF; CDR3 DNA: TGTGCCAGCGGATACAGGGGACCCGGCAGGGAGCAGTACTTC
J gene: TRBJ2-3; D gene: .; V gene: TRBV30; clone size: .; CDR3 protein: CAWSWGRTPGADTQYF; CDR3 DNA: TGTGCCTGGAGCTGGGGCCGGACTCCGGGGGCAGATACGCAGTATTTT
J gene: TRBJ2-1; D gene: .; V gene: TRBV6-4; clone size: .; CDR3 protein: CASSAGVGSYNEQFF; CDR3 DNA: TGTGCCAGCAGCGCAGGGGTTGGGTCCTACAATGAGCAGTTCTTC
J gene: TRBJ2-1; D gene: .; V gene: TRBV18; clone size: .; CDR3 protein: CASSHGQYTYNEQFF; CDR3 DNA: TGTGCCAGCTCTCACGGACAGTACACTTACAATGAGCAGTTCTTC
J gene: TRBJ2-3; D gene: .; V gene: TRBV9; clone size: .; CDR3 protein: CASSVQGRGTDTQYF; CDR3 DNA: TGTGCCAGCAGCGTACAGGGTAGAGGCACAGATACGCAGTATTTT
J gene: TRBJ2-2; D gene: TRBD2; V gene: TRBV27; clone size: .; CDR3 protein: CASRPGLAATNTGELFF; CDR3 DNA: TGTGCCAGCAGACCTGGACTAGCGGCTACGAACACCGGGGAGCTGTTTTTT
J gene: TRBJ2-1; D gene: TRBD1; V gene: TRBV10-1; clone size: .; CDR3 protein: CASSWDRGNEQFF; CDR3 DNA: TGCGCCAGCAGTTGGGACAGGGGAAATGAGCAGTTCTTC
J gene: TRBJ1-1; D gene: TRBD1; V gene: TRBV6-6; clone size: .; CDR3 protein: CASSPRTGHLGTEAFF; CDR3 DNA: TGTGCCAGCAGTCCCCGGACAGGGCATCTTGGCACTGAAGCTTTCTTT
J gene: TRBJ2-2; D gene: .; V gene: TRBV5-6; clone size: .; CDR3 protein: CASSPGTGELFF; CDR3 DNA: TGTGCCAGCAGCCCGGGTACCGGGGAGCTGTTTTTT
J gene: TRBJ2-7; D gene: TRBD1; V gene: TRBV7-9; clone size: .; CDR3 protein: CASSLGGQGPSYEQYF; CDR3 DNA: TGTGCCAGCAGCTTAGGAGGACAGGGGCCCTCCTACGAGCAGTACTTC
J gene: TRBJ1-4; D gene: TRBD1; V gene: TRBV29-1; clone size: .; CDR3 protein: CSVAGTGGGNEKLFF; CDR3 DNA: TGCAGCGTGGCCGGGACAGGTGGAGGGAATGAAAAACTGTTTTTT
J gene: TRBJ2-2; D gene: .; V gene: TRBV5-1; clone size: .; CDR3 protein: CASSSTSSVLPGELFF; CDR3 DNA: TGCGCCAGCAGCTCAACCTCTAGTGTTCTCCCCGGGGAGCTGTTTTTT
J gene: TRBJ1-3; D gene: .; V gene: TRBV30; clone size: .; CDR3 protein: CAWRGGVSGNTIYF; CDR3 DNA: TGTGCCTGGAGGGGGGGGGTCTCTGGAAACACCATATATTTT
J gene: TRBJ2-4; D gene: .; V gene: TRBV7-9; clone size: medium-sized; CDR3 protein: CASSLVGTHIQYF; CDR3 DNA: TGTGCCAGCAGCTTAGTGGGGACACACATTCAGTACTTC
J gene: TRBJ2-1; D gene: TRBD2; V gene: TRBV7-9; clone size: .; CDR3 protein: CASTVGGADNEQFF; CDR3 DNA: TGTGCCAGCACCGTGGGAGGGGCGGACAATGAGCAGTTCTTC
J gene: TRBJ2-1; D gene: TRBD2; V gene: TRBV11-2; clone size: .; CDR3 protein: CASSPLAGGGNYEQFF; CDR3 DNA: TGTGCCAGCAGTCCACTAGCGGGGGGAGGTAATTATGAGCAGTTCTTC
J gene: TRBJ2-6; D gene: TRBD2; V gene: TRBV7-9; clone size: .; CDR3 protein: CASSPGGGSGANVLTF; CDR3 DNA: TGTGCCAGCAGCCCCGGGGGGGGATCTGGGGCCAACGTCCTGACTTTC
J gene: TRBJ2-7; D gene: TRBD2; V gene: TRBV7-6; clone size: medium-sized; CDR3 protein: CASSISGGIVYEQYF; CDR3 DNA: TGTGCCAGCAGCATTAGCGGGGGGATCGTCTACGAGCAGTACTTC
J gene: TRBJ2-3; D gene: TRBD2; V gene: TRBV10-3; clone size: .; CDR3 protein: CAISARLASTDTQYF; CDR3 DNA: TGTGCCATCAGTGCGAGACTAGCGAGCACAGATACGCAGTATTTT
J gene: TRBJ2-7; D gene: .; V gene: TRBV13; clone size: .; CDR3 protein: CASSLLEGEQYF; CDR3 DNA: TGTGCCAGCAGCTTACTAGAGGGCGAGCAGTACTTC
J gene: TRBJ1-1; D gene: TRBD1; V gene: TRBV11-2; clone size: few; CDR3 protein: CASSLPGGYTEAFF; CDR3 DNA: TGTGCCAGCAGCCTCCCAGGGGGATACACTGAAGCTTTCTTT